What follows are 18 T cell receptor beta chains derived from one specimen sequenced in a study of blood T cell repertoires in COVID-19. Measured with immunoSEQ multiplex PCR; TCRdb has only the in-frame clones, and not every one. There are approximately 200,000 clones in the sample; around 90% occur only once, and approximately 2.1% lies in the top ten. Sequenced sample: PBMCs or T cells enriched from blood (not recorded which). These receptors all stem from a woman aged 25 to 39 who had recovered from COVID-19.

This clone was found once. This chain uses TRBV11-3 with TRBJ2-7; a possible D gene is TRBD2 (6 bases). V lost 5 bases and J 5 bases, leaving 16 bases between the germline ends. The germline V gene has CDR1 SGHNT and CDR2 YENEEA. There are 14 residues in the CDR3. The CDR3 reads CASSPRDGGNEQYF. The CDR3 bases are TGTGCCAGCAGCCCGCGGGACGGTGGCAACGAGCAGTACTTC.

J is TRBJ1-1 and V is TRBV12-5; D unresolved. V shed 0 bases and J shed 4 bases, with 6 bases lying between them. The CDR3 contains 13 residues. The germline V gene encodes CDR1 LGHNT and CDR2 FRNRAP. The CDR3 DNA reads TGTGCTAGTGGTTTGGTCGGGGTCACTGAAGCTTTCTTT. As protein: CASGLVGVTEAFF.

This rearrangement joins TRBV24-1 to TRBJ2-5, with TRBD2 matching 8 bases. From germline, CDR1 is KGHDR and CDR2 SFDVKD. The J segment lost 5 bases and the V segment lost 3 bases, leaving 7 bases of the junction unmatched. The CDR3 is 15 amino acids. As DNA, the CDR3 is TGTGCCACCAGTGATCCACAGACTAGCGAGGAGACCCAGTACTTC. This translates into CATSDPQTSEETQYF.

This chain links TRBV9 with TRBJ2-3, with D possibly TRBD1 on 6 matching bases. Germline CDR1 SGDLS, CDR2 YYNGEE. This CDR3 comprises 14 residues. With 3 bases removed from V and 0 bases from J, the gap between germline ends came to 8 bases. CDR3 loop: CASSGQASTDTQYF. The CDR3 DNA is TGTGCCAGCAGCGGACAGGCAAGCACAGATACGCAGTATTTT.

The V call is TRBV3-1 (or the pseudogene TRBV3-2), the J call TRBJ2-4, with D hard to call. Germline CDR1 LGHDT, CDR2 YNNKEL (reference sequence). V gave up 3 bases and J gave up 1 base, with 16 bases separating them. The CDR3 is 17 amino acids. CDR3 nucleotide sequence: TGTGCCAGCAGCCATTCGAAGGAGACTCTGGCCAAAAACATTCAGTACTTC. Translated, it gives CASSHSKETLAKNIQYF.

The CDR3 loop reads CASSWEGRGPSPLHF. Here the CDR3 DNA reads TGTGCCAGCAGTTGGGAGGGCAGGGGACCTTCACCCCTCCACTTT. The chain has TRBV27 and TRBJ1-6, with D tentatively TRBD1 (6 bases). This CDR3 has 15 amino acids. Trimming took 4 bases from V and 9 from J, leaving 16 bases between them. Germline V CDR1 and CDR2: MNHEY, SMNVEV (reference sequence).

The chain is built from TRBV18 and TRBJ1-1, with D unclear. Trimming pared 4 bases from V and 1 base from J, leaving 7 bases between. The germline V gene has CDR1 KGHSH and CDR2 LQKENI. This CDR3 is 13 amino acids long. CDR3 coding DNA: TGTGCCAGCTCACTACAAAAGAACACTGAAGCTTTCTTT. Its protein is CASSLQKNTEAFF. Full variable domain (missing parts from reference TRBV18 and TRBJ1-1): NAGVMQNPRHLVRRRGQEARLRCSPMKGHSHVYWYRQLPEEGLKFMVYLQKENIIDESGMPKERFSAEFPKEGPSILRIQQVVRGDSAAYFCASSLQKNTEAFFGQGTRLTVV.

CDR3 loop: CASSQDSKNTEAFF. CDR3 nucleotides: TGCGCCAGCAGCCAAGATTCCAAGAACACTGAAGCTTTCTTT. J is TRBJ1-1 and V is TRBV4-3, with D uncertain. The V end was cut by 0 bases, the J end by 1 base, with 6 bases between. Germline CDR1 reads LGHNA; CDR2 reads YSLEER. The CDR3 totals 14 residues.

The chain has TRBV5-8 and TRBJ1-5; D is possibly TRBD1 (5 bases). Germline values: CDR1 SGHTS, CDR2 YDEGEE. This CDR3 is built from 13 residues. V dropped 3 bases and J dropped 9 bases, with 13 bases sitting between them. CDR3 DNA: TGTGCCAGCAGCTCCGACAGTTACCGGCCCCAGCATTTT. Its translation is CASSSDSYRPQHF.

V usage is TRBV7-2 and J usage is TRBJ1-4; tentatively, D is TRBD1 (6 bases). Germline CDR1 and CDR2: SGHTA and FQGNSA. Trimming left V 5 bases short and J 3 bases short, with 19 bases between. This CDR3 contains 17 residues. The CDR3 nucleotides read TGTGCCAGCAGCCCCCAAGGCGGGGGCGATTCTAATGAAAAACTGTTTTTT. Translation: CASSPQGGGDSNEKLFF.

The chain couples TRBV30 to TRBJ1-6, with D unresolved. Germline V lookup: CDR1 GTSNPN, CDR2 SVGIG (reference sequence). The V and J ends lost 2 bases and 7 bases respectively, with 15 bases between them. The CDR3 loop spans 15 amino acids. The CDR3 region has the DNA TGTGCCTGGAGTCCGATAACTAGGTTAAATTCACCCCTCCACTTT. Its protein product is CAWSPITRLNSPLHF.

This CDR3 is CASSYRASGSYEQYF. The CDR3 bases are TGTGCCAGCAGTTACCGAGCTAGCGGTTCCTACGAGCAGTACTTC. J is TRBJ2-7 and V is TRBV6-2 or TRBV6-3; 7 bases line up with TRBD2. Germline V gene sequence: CDR1 MNHEY, CDR2 SVGEGT. The CDR3 runs 15 residues. V lost 2 bases, J lost 1 base, and 5 bases stayed unmatched.

CDR3 sequence: CASTDGAWGTEAFF. CDR3 DNA sequence: TGTGCCAGCACCGATGGGGCCTGGGGCACTGAAGCTTTCTTT. The chain employs TRBV7-6 and TRBJ1-1; the D gene is possibly TRBD1 (5 bases). The CDR3 has 14 residues. Trimming shortened V by 7 bases and J by 4 bases, and 16 bases separated the two germline ends. The germline V gene has CDR1 SGHVS and CDR2 FNYEAQ.

The chain has TRBV19 and TRBJ1-4; D might be TRBD1 (5 bases). CDR1 LNHDA and CDR2 SQIVND come from the germline V gene (reference sequence). V was shortened by 7 bases and J by 5 bases, with 17 bases between the two germline ends. CDR3 length equals 15 residues. This chain's CDR3 is CASTLGLPRNEKLFF. CDR3 in DNA: TGTGCCAGTACCCTGGGGCTGCCCCGGAATGAAAAACTGTTTTTT.

The chain combines TRBV19 with TRBJ1-4; 8 bases line up with TRBD1. The junction had 8 bases not matched to a gene; V was cut back by 6 bases and J by 2 bases. This CDR3 contains 16 residues. CDR1 and CDR2 from the germline V gene are LNHDA and SQIVND (reference sequence). CDR3 DNA sequence: TGTGCCAGTAGGAGAATACAGGGGGGCACTAATGAAAAACTGTTTTTT. Translated: CASRRIQGGTNEKLFF.

The CDR3 here is CASSLAPSWGGYTQYF. The CDR3 nucleotides read TGTGCCAGCAGCTTAGCACCTAGCTGGGGGGGCTATACCCAGTACTTC. This chain connects TRBV7-2 to TRBJ2-5; a weak D match, TRBD2 (7 bases). CDR1 SGHTA and CDR2 FQGNSA come from the germline V gene. Trimming stripped 0 bases from V and 8 bases from J, with 19 bases between. This CDR3 region has 16 residues.

The chain uses TRBV10-3 and TRBJ2-2, with 7 bases aligning to TRBD1. V shed 6 bases, J shed 4 bases, and the junction held 11 bases outside the gene matches. Germline CDR1 reads ENHRY; CDR2 reads SYGVKD. This CDR3 contains 16 residues. CDR3 DNA sequence: TGTGCCATCAGGGGAGCGACAGGGTCATCCACCGGGGAGCTGTTTTTT. It specifies CAIRGATGSSTGELFF.

The chain recombines TRBV9 with TRBJ1-3, with D hard to call. Between the trimmed V and J ends, which lost 4 bases and 3 bases, there was a span of 14 bases. CDR3 length: 15 residues. Germline V gene lookup returns CDR1 SGDLS and CDR2 YYNGEE. CDR3 protein: CASSPGSVGGNTIYF. CDR3 DNA: TGTGCCAGCAGCCCCGGGTCTGTAGGTGGAAACACCATATATTTT.